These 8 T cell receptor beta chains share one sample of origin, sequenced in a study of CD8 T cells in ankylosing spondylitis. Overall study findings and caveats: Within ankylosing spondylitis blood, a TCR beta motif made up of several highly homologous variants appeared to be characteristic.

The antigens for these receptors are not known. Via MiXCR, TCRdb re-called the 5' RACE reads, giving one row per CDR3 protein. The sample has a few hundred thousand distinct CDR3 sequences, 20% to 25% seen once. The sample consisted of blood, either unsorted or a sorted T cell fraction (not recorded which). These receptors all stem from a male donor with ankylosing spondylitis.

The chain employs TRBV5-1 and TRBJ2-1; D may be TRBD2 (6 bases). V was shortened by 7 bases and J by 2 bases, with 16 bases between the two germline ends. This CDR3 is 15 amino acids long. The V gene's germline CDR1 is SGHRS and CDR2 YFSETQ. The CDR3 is CASADGAGTYNEQFF. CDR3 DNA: TGCGCCAGCGCAGATGGGGCGGGAACCTACAATGAGCAGTTCTTC. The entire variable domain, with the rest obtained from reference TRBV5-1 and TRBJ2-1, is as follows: KAGVTQTPRYLIKTRGQQVTLSCSPISGHRSVSWYQQTPGQGLQFLFEYFSETQRNKGNFPGRFSGRQFSNSRSEMNVSTLELGDSALYLCASADGAGTYNEQFFGPGTRLTVL.

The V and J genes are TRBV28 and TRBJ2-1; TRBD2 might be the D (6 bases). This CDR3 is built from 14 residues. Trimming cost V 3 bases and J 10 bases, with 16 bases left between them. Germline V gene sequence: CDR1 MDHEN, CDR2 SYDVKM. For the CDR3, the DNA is TGTGCCAGCAGTTTTGGCCGGGAGACGCAAGAGCAGTTCTTC. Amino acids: CASSFGRETQEQFF. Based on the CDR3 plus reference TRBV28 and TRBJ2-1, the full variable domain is DVKVTQSSRYLVKRTGEKVFLECVQDMDHENMFWYRQDPGLGLRLIYFSYDVKMKEKGDIPEGYSVSREKKERFSLILESASTNQTSMYLCASSFGRETQEQFFGPGTRLTVL.

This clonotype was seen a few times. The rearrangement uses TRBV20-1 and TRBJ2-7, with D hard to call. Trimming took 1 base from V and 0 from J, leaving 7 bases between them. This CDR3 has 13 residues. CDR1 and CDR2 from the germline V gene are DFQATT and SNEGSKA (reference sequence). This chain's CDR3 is CSARVGTSYEQYF. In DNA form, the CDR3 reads TGCAGTGCTAGAGTAGGAACCTCCTACGAGCAGTACTTC.

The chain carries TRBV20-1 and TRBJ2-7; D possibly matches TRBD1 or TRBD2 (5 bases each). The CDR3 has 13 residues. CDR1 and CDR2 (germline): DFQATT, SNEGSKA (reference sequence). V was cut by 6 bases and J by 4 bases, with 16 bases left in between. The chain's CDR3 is CSATRDLQYEQYF. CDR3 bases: TGCAGTGCAACCCGGGACCTGCAGTACGAGCAGTACTTC.

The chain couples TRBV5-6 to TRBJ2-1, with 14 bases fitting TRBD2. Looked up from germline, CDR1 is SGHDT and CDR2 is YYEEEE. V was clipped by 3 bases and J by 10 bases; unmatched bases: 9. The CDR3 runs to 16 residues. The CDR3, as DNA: TGTGCCAGCAGCTCCGGGACTAGCGGGAGCGACAGGGAGCAGTTCTTC. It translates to CASSSGTSGSDREQFF.

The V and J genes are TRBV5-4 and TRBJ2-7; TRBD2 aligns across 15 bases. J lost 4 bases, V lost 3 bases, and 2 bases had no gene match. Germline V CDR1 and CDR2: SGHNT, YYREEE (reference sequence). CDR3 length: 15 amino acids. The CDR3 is CASSSGTSGRYEQYF. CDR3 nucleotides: TGTGCCAGCAGCTCTGGGACTAGCGGGAGGTACGAGCAGTACTTC.

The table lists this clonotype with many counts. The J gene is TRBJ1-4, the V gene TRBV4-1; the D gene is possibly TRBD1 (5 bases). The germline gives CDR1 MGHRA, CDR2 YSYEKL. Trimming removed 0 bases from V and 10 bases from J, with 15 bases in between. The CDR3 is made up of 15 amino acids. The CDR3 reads CASSQDRDPTGKLFF. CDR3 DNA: TGCGCCAGCAGCCAAGATAGGGACCCAACAGGAAAACTGTTTTTT.

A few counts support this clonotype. The CDR3 DNA reads TGTGCCAGCCTAGAACGCCCAGCTGAAGCTTTCTTT. Its translation: CASLERPAEAFF. The chain uses TRBV12-3 or TRBV12-4 and TRBJ1-1; no definite D call. Trimming removed 8 bases at V and 6 bases at J, with 13 bases between. CDR3 length: 12 residues.